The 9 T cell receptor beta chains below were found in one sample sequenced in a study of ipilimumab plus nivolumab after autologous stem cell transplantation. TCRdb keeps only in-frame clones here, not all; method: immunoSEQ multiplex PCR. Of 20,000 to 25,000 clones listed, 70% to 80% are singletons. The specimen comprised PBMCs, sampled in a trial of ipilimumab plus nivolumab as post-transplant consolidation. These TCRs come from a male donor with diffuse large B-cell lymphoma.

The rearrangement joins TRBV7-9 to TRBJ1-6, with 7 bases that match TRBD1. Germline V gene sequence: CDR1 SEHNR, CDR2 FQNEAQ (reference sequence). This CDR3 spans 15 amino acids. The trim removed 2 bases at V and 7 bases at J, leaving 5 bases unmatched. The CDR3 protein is CASSLQTGQNSPLHF. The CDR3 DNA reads TGTGCCAGCAGCTTACAGACAGGGCAGAATTCACCCCTCCACTTT.

CDR3 amino acids: CASSLQQGVSPLHF. The CDR3 nucleotides are TGTGCCAGCAGTTTACAACAGGGGGTATCACCCCTCCACTTT. The chain employs TRBV27 and TRBJ1-6; TRBD1 aligns across 8 bases. Germline CDR1 reads MNHEY; CDR2 reads SMNVEV (reference sequence). The CDR3 runs 14 residues. The V gene end was trimmed by 2 bases and the J gene end by 10 bases; junction bases not matched to a gene: 4.

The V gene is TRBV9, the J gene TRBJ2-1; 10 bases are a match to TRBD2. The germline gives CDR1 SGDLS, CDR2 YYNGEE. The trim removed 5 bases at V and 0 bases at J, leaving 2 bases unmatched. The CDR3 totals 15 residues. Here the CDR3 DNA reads TGTGCCAGCAGTACTAGCGGGGTCTCCTACAATGAGCAGTTCTTC. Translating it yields CASSTSGVSYNEQFF.

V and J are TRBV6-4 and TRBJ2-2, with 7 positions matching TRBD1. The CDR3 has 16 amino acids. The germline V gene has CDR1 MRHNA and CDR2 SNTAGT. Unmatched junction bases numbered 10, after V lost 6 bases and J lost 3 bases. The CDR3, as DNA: TGTGCCAGCAGGGACAGGCAAAAAATATACACCGGGGAGCTGTTTTTT. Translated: CASRDRQKIYTGELFF.

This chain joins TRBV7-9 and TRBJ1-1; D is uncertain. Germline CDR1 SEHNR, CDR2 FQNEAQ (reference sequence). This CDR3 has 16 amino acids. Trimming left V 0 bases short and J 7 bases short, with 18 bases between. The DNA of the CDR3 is TGTGCCAGCAGCTTAGCCATTCCCGGGGAAGTAGGTGAAGCTTTCTTT. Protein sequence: CASSLAIPGEVGEAFF.

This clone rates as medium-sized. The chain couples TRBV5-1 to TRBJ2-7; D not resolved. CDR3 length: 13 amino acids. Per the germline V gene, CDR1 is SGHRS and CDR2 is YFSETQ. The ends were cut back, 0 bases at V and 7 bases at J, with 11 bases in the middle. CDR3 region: CASSLESSQEQYF. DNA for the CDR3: TGCGCCAGCAGCTTGGAGTCTAGTCAGGAGCAGTACTTC.

CDR3 region: CASSGVTGGTNEKLFF. CDR3 bases: TGTGCCAGCAGTGGAGTAACAGGGGGCACTAATGAAAAACTGTTTTTT. V usage is TRBV25-1 and J usage is TRBJ1-4; 9 bases match TRBD1. Germline lookup yields CDR1 MGHDK and CDR2 SYGVNS. The length of the CDR3 is 16 residues. After removal of 4 bases from V and 2 bases from J, the junction contained 5 bases not matched to a gene.

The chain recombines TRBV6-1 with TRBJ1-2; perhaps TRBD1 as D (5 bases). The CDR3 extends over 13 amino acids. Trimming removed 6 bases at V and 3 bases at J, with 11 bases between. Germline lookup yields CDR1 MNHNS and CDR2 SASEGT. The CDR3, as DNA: TGTGCCAGCAGGCGGGGGGAGTACTATGGCTACACCTTC. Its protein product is CASRRGEYYGYTF.

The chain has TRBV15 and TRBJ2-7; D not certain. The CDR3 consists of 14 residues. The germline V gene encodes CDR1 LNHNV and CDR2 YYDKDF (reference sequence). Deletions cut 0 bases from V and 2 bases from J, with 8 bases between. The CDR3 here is CATSRDLATYEQYF. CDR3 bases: TGTGCCACCAGCAGAGATCTGGCGACCTACGAGCAGTACTTC.